This TCR beta chain was sequenced during a study of identical twins. MiXCR, run by TCRdb on the 5' RACE reads, gives a single entry per CDR3 protein. Of around 960,000 distinct CDR3 sequences in the sample, 9% to 15% were seen once. Only healthy Caucasians were included as donors. Regarding this clonotype: Its antigen is not identified.

Study results and limitations: In cord blood, abundant beta clonotypes had fewer insertions; memory showed no trend. Twin sharing of out-of-frame TCR alpha was underestimated by models in monozygotic pairs.

This same sample was also part of a study on yellow fever vaccine responses in identical twins.

The TCR was taken from a young woman in good health. Sequencing was done on a sample of PBMCs.

CDR3 amino acids: CASSPGTSRWVGTGELFF. CDR3 DNA sequence: TGTGCCAGCTCCCCCGGGACTTCCCGATGGGTTGGGACCGGGGAGCTGTTTTTT. V and J are TRBV6-1 and TRBJ2-2, with a possible D match to TRBD2 (6 bases). V was cut by 8 bases and J by 5 bases, with 27 bases left in between. This CDR3 region has 18 residues. The germline V gene has CDR1 MNHNS and CDR2 SASEGT.